The 22 T cell receptor beta chains presented below share a single source sample, sequenced in a study of blood T cell repertoires in COVID-19 (TCRdb year 2020). Library prep was done by the immunoSEQ multiplex PCR assay. Held by TCRdb, this immuneACCESS table contains in-frame sequences only and omits some clones. Under half of the omission traces to an unresolved V gene where checked; the cause of the rest is unknown. Counted in this sample were 400,000 or so clones; around 90% of them appeared once. The ten biggest clones cover around 2% of the sample. Sample: PBMCs or T cells enriched from blood (not recorded which). Receptor source: a woman in her thirties or forties with acute COVID-19.

This clone occurred once. The CDR3 DNA follows: TGCAGCGTTGAGGGGACAGACTACGAGCAGTACTTC. Translated: CSVEGTDYEQYF. The chain recombines TRBV29-1 with TRBJ2-7; 7 bases line up with TRBD1. The ends lost 3 bases at V and 3 bases at J; junction bases unmatched: 2. The CDR3 is 12 amino acids. From germline, CDR1 is SQVTM and CDR2 ANQGSEA.

The chain joins TRBV7-8 to TRBJ2-2; D is unresolved. The V gene lost 0 bases and the J gene lost 6 bases, with 11 bases spanning the gap. Germline values: CDR1 SGHVS, CDR2 FQNEAQ. The CDR3 contains 15 residues. CDR3 in DNA: TGTGCCAGCAGCTTAGCCCGCGGTTTCCCCGGGGAGCTGTTTTTT. Amino acid sequence: CASSLARGFPGELFF. Variable domain in full (rest from reference TRBV7-8 and TRBJ2-2): GAGVSQSPRYKVAKRGQDVALRCDPISGHVSLFWYQQALGQGPEFLTYFQNEAQLDKSGLPSDRFFAERPEGSVSTLKIQRTQQEDSAVYLCASSLARGFPGELFFGEGSRLTVL.

The chain links TRBV5-4 to TRBJ1-2; possible D gene TRBD1, 6 bases. Germline CDR1 and CDR2: SGHNT and YYREEE (reference sequence). The V end was cut by 0 bases, the J end by 7 bases, with 10 bases between. The CDR3 runs 13 residues. In DNA, the CDR3 is TGTGCCAGCAGCTTGGGCCAGGGGTCTGGCTACACCTTC. Protein product: CASSLGQGSGYTF. Full variable domain (remainder filled in from reference TRBV5-4 and TRBJ1-2): ETGVTQSPTHLIKTRGQQVTLRCSSQSGHNTVSWYQQALGQGPQFIFQYYREEENGRGNFPPRFSGLQFPNYSSELNVNALELDDSALYLCASSLGQGSGYTFGSGTRLTVV.

The chain combines TRBV6-5 with TRBJ1-3; 7 bases match TRBD1. J lost 0 bases, V lost 6 bases, and 5 bases had no gene match. Per germline, CDR1 MNHEY and CDR2 SVGAGI. The length of the CDR3 is 15 residues. The CDR3 reads CASSLDRTSGNTIYF. The CDR3 nucleotides are TGTGCCAGCAGCCTGGACAGGACCTCTGGAAACACCATATATTTT.

The genes are TRBV2 and TRBJ2-3, with D perhaps TRBD2 (5 bases). This CDR3 is 14 amino acids long. Germline V CDR1 and CDR2: SNHLY, FYNNEI. Trimming cost V 4 bases and J 6 bases, with 14 bases left between them. CDR3 region: CASSGGWEPDTQYF. The CDR3 DNA is TGTGCCAGCAGTGGGGGTTGGGAGCCGGATACGCAGTATTTT.

As for this clone: Other DNA variants within this sample encode the same CDR3. J is TRBJ1-1 and V is TRBV29-1; D is perhaps TRBD1 (5 bases). V was pared by 2 bases and J by 4 bases, with 8 bases between. CDR3 length: 12 amino acids. Germline CDR1 and CDR2: SQVTM and ANQGSEA. CDR3 protein: CSVERGGTEAFF. The CDR3 DNA sequence: TGCAGCGTTGAAAGGGGAGGCACTGAAGCTTTCTTT.

The V call is TRBV10-1, the J call TRBJ2-7; TRBD2 matches at 7 bases. Germline trimming cut 5 bases from V and 3 bases from J; bases unmatched to any gene: 7. This CDR3 is built from 14 residues. The V gene's germline CDR1 is WNHNN and CDR2 SYGVQD (reference sequence). CDR3 bases: TGCGCCAGCAGTCCCGCGGGGGTTGTCTACGAGCAGTACTTC. It yields the protein CASSPAGVVYEQYF.

The chain employs TRBV19 and TRBJ2-2; TRBD2 matches at 11 bases. The CDR3 length is 19 residues. With V trimmed by 5 bases and J by 1 base, 12 bases remained unmatched. In germline, CDR1 is LNHDA, CDR2 SQIVND (reference sequence). CDR3 region: CASSALAGGKIRNTGELFF. The CDR3 DNA follows: TGTGCCAGTAGTGCCCTAGCGGGGGGAAAGATTAGGAACACCGGGGAGCTGTTTTTT.

This chain uses TRBV4-1 with TRBJ2-2, with 7 bases identical to TRBD1. Looked up from germline, CDR1 is MGHRA and CDR2 is YSYEKL. CDR3 length: 16 amino acids. V dropped 4 bases and J dropped 4; count of bases not matched to a gene: 9. The CDR3 is CASSRFSRGPTGELFF. CDR3 sequence (DNA): TGCGCCAGCAGCCGCTTTTCGAGGGGGCCCACCGGGGAGCTGTTTTTT.

The chain has TRBV2 and TRBJ1-1; D is possibly TRBD1 (5 bases). Germline CDR1 is SNHLY and CDR2 is FYNNEI. The CDR3 extends over 12 amino acids. V gave up 5 bases and J gave up 8 bases, with 12 bases separating them. This CDR3 is CASSRGGIEAFF. DNA of the CDR3: TGTGCCAGCAGTAGGGGAGGGATAGAAGCTTTCTTT.

V usage is TRBV5-1 and J usage is TRBJ1-6; D perhaps matches TRBD1 (5 bases). The germline V gene has CDR1 SGHRS and CDR2 YFSETQ. Trimming pared 2 bases from V and 7 bases from J, leaving 13 bases between. CDR3 length: 15 amino acids. The chain's CDR3 is CASSFAGGKNSPLHF. CDR3 DNA sequence: TGCGCCAGCAGCTTCGCGGGGGGAAAAAATTCACCCCTCCACTTT.

This chain joins TRBV15 and TRBJ1-1; 7 nucleotides line up with TRBD1. CDR3 length equals 17 residues. With 3 bases clipped from V and 0 bases from J, the junction kept 10 bases outside the gene matches. The germline V gene has CDR1 LNHNV and CDR2 YYDKDF (reference sequence). CDR3 nucleotides: TGTGCCACCAGCAGCGACAGAGGGGACAGCCTGAACACTGAAGCTTTCTTT. Protein product: CATSSDRGDSLNTEAFF.

The V and J genes are TRBV18 and TRBJ2-2; 9 bases align to TRBD1. From germline, CDR1 is KGHSH and CDR2 LQKENI. With V trimmed by 2 bases and J by 3 bases, 4 bases remained unmatched. CDR3 size: 16 residues. The CDR3 loop is CASSPAGTGYTGELFF. The DNA for the CDR3 is TGTGCCAGCTCACCAGCCGGGACAGGGTACACCGGGGAGCTGTTTTTT.

This chain connects TRBV6-4 to TRBJ2-1; TRBD2 matches at 9 bases. There are 16 residues in the CDR3. Losses at the gene ends were 2 bases for V and 0 bases for J; bases not matched to a gene: 2. The germline V gene encodes CDR1 MRHNA and CDR2 SNTAGT. CDR3 sequence: CASSDSSGSSYNEQFF. The DNA of the CDR3 is TGTGCCAGCAGTGACAGTAGCGGGAGCTCCTACAATGAGCAGTTCTTC.

The rearrangement joins TRBV28 to TRBJ1-2, with D uncertain. V was pared by 3 bases and J by 5 bases, with 10 bases between. The germline CDR1 and CDR2 sequences are MDHEN and SYDVKM. This CDR3 is built from 13 residues. CDR3 DNA: TGTGCCAGCAGTTTCTCCGCGGGTTATGGCTACACCTTC. Protein product: CASSFSAGYGYTF.

The chain employs TRBV10-1 and TRBJ1-1; 9 positions agree with TRBD1. Germline V gene sequence: CDR1 WNHNN, CDR2 SYGVQD (reference sequence). The ends lost 4 bases at V and 1 base at J; junction bases unmatched: 7. The length of the CDR3 is 16 residues. The CDR3 spells CASSGTQGAANTEAFF. DNA for the CDR3: TGCGCCAGCAGTGGAACACAGGGGGCGGCGAACACTGAAGCTTTCTTT.

The V call is TRBV7-9, the J call TRBJ1-2, with a weak D call TRBD1 (6 bases). The germline V gene has CDR1 SEHNR and CDR2 FQNEAQ (reference sequence). Trimming stripped 8 bases from V and 3 bases from J, with 13 bases between. The CDR3 sequence is 13 residues long. The CDR3 DNA is TGTGCCAGCCAACGGGACACCCACTATGGCTACACCTTC. The encoded protein is CASQRDTHYGYTF. The whole variable domain, filled in from reference TRBV7-9 and TRBJ1-2, reads DTGVSQNPRHKITKRGQNVTFRCDPISEHNRLYWYRQTLGQGPEFLTYFQNEAQLEKSRLLSDRFSAERPKGSFSTLEIQRTEQGDSAMYLCASQRDTHYGYTFGSGTRLTVV.

V and J are TRBV7-9 and TRBJ2-7; D is unresolved. The CDR3 spans 15 residues. Germline CDR1 SEHNR, CDR2 FQNEAQ (reference sequence). V was trimmed by 1 base and J by 5 bases, leaving 15 bases between them. CDR3 residues: CASSLDTQFTHEQYF. CDR3 bases: TGTGCCAGCAGCTTAGACACACAGTTTACCCACGAGCAGTACTTC.

The V and J genes are TRBV19 and TRBJ2-1; a possible D gene is TRBD1 (5 bases). Per germline, CDR1 LNHDA and CDR2 SQIVND (reference sequence). This CDR3 region has 14 residues. Trimming removed 5 bases at V and 7 bases at J, with 15 bases between. This CDR3 is CASSLYSYRNEQFF. As DNA, the CDR3 is TGTGCCAGTAGTCTCTATTCCTACAGGAATGAGCAGTTCTTC.

Regarding this clone: The same CDR3 can be traced to other DNA sequences in this sample. The chain has TRBV6-5 and TRBJ1-1; 10 bases fit TRBD1. V shed 5 bases and J 3 bases; nucleotides not matched to a gene: 3. In germline, CDR1 is MNHEY, CDR2 SVGAGI. CDR3 size: 14 residues. The CDR3 DNA reads TGTGCCAGCAGTCGTGGACAGGGGGACACTGAAGCTTTCTTT. Its protein product is CASSRGQGDTEAFF.

The chain uses TRBV5-6 and TRBJ1-6, with D possibly matching TRBD1 (6 bases). Trimming stripped 1 base from V and 8 bases from J, with 10 bases between. The CDR3 runs to 14 residues. The germline CDR1 and CDR2 sequences are SGHDT and YYEEEE. CDR3 residues: CASSLPRTDSPLHF. The CDR3 nucleotides are TGTGCCAGCAGCTTGCCGCGGACAGATTCACCCCTCCACTTT.

This clone was observed a single time. The rearrangement links TRBV3-1 (or the pseudogene TRBV3-2) to TRBJ1-1; tentative D call: TRBD1 (6 bases). There are 15 residues in the CDR3. With 4 bases removed from V and 1 base from J, the gap between germline ends came to 13 bases. The germline V gene encodes CDR1 LGHDT and CDR2 YNNKEL (reference sequence). The CDR3 region is CASSLHRVANTEAFF. The CDR3 nucleotides are TGTGCCAGCAGCCTACACAGGGTGGCGAACACTGAAGCTTTCTTT.